This T cell receptor beta chain stems from a study of beta chain features in type 1 diabetes. The CDR3 extends over 13 amino acids. Germline V CDR1 and CDR2: GTSNPN, SVGIG (reference sequence). J gave up 6 bases and V 5 bases, and 7 bases lay outside the gene matches. Since all of the isolated RNA was reverse transcribed, expressed TCRB transcripts were what got sequenced. TCRdb keeps only in-frame clones here, not all; method: immunoSEQ multiplex PCR. The sample holds under 250,000 clones, about 26% seen once. The J gene is TRBJ2-3, the V gene TRBV30, with 8 bases that match TRBD1. This clonotype was obtained from a man younger than 40 in good health. Sequencing was performed on central memory CD4+ T cells from blood. DNA of the CDR3: TGTGCCTGGGGACAGGGAAAAGTGGATACGCAGTATTTT. Its translation is CAWGQGKVDTQYF.